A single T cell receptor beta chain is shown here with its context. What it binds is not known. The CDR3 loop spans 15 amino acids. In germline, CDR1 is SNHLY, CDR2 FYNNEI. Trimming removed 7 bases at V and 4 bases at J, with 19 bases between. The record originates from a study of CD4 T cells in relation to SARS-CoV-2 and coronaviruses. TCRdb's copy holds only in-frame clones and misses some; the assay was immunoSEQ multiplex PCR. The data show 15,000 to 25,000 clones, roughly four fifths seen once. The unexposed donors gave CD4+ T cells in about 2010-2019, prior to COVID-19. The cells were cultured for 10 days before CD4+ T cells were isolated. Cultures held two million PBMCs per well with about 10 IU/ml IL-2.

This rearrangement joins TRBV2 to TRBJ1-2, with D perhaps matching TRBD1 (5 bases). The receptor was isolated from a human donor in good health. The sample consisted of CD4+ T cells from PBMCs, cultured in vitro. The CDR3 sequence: CASISLVGAPYGYTF. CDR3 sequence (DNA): TGTGCCAGCATTTCCCTGGTTGGGGCCCCCTATGGCTACACCTTC. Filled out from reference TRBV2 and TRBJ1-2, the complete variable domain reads EPEVTQTPSHQVTQMGQEVILRCVPISNHLYFYWYRQILGQKVEFLVSFYNNEISEKSEIFDDQFSVERPDGSNFTLKIRSTKLEDSAMYFCASISLVGAPYGYTFGSGTRLTVV.